The T cell receptor beta chain described here comes from a study of T cell changes during pregnancy in multiple sclerosis. V shed 3 bases and J shed 5 bases, with 11 bases lying between them. Looked up from germline, CDR1 is MDHEN and CDR2 is SYDVKM. The CDR3 covers 14 residues. This clone appeared once. Sequenced by immunoSEQ multiplex PCR; TCRdb stores in-frame clones only, minus some. The table lists some 76,000 clones, 85% to 95% of them singletons. The clonotype comes from a female donor with multiple sclerosis, enrolled in a pregnancy study. The rearrangement uses TRBV28 and TRBJ1-5, with a weak D call TRBD1 (5 bases). Specimen: CD4+ T cells from peripheral blood mononuclear cells, collected after pregnancy. The CDR3 DNA follows: TGTGCCAGCAGTTTGGGGGGTCGGGATCAGCCCCAGCATTTT. Translating gives CASSLGGRDQPQHF.